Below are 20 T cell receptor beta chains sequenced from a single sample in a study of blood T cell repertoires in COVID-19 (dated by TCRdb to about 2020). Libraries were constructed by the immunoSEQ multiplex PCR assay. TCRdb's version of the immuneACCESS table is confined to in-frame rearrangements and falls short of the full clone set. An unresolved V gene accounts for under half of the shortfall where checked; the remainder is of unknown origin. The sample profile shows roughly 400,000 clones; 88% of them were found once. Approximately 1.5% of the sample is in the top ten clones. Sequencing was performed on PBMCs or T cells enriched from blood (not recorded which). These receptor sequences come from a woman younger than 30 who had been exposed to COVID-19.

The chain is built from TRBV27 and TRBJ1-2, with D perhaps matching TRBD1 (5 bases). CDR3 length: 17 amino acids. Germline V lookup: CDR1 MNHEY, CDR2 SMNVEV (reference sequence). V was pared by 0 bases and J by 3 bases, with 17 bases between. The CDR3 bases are TGTGCCAGCAGTTTATCAGCGGGGGTGGAGGGCCACTATGGCTACACCTTC. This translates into CASSLSAGVEGHYGYTF.

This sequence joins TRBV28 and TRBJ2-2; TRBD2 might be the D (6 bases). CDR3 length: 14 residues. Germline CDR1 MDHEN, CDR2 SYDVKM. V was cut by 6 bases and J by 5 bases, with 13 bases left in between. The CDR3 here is CASRVGGITGELFF. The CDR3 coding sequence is TGTGCCAGCAGGGTCGGCGGGATTACCGGGGAGCTGTTTTTT.

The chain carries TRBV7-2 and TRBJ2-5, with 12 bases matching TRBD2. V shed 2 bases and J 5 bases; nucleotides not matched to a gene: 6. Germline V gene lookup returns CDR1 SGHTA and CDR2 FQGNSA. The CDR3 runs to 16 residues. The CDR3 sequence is CASSLLAGGLRETQYF. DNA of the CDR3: TGTGCCAGCAGCTTACTAGCGGGGGGGCTTCGCGAGACCCAGTACTTC. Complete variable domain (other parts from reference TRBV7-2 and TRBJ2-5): GAGVSQSPSNKVTEKGKDVELRCDPISGHTALYWYRQSLGQGLEFLIYFQGNSAPDKSGLPSDRFSAERTGGSVSTLTIQRTQQEDSAVYLCASSLLAGGLRETQYFGPGTRLLVL.

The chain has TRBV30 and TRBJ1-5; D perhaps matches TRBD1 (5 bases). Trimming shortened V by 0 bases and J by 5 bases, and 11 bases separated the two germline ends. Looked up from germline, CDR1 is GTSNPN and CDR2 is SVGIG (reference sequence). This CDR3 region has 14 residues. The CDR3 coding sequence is TGTGCCTGGAGTGTATGGGGGGGAGATCAGCCCCAGCATTTT. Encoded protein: CAWSVWGGDQPQHF.

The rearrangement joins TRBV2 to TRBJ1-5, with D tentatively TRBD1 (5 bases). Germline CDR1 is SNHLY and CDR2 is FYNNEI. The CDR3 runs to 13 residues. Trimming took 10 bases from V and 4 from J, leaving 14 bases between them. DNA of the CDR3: TGTGCCATCCAGACAGCTGGAAATCAGCCCCAGCATTTT. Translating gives CAIQTAGNQPQHF.

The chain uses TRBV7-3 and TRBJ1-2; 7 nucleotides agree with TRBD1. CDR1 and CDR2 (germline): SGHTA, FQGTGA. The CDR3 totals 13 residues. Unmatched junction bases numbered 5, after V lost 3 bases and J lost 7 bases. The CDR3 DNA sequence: TGTGCCAGCAGCTTGACAGGGAACGGTGGCTACACCTTC. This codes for CASSLTGNGGYTF.

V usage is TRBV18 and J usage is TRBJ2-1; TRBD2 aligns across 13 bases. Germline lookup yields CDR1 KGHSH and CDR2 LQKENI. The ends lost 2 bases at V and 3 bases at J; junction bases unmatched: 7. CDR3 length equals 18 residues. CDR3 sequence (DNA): TGTGCCAGCTCACCATGGACTAGCGGGGGTTCGGACTACAATGAGCAGTTCTTC. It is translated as CASSPWTSGGSDYNEQFF.

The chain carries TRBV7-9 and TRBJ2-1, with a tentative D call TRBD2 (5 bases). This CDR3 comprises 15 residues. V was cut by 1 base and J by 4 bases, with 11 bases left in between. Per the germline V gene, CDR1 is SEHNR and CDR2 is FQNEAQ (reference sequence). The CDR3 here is CASSLDGLAYNEQFF. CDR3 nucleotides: TGTGCCAGCAGCTTAGACGGACTTGCATACAATGAGCAGTTCTTC.

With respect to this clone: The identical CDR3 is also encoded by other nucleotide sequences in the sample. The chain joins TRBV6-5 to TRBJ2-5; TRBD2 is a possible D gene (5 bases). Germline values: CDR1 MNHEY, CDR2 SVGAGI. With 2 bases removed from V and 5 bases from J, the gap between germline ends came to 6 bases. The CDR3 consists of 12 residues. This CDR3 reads CASSYRGETQYF. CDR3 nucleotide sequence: TGTGCCAGCAGTTACAGAGGGGAGACCCAGTACTTC.

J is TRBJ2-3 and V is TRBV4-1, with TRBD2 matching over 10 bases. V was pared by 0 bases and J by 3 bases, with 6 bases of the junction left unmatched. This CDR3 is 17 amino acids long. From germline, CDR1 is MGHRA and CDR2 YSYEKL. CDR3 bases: TGCGCCAGCAGCCAAGATGGAAGCGGGGGGGAGACAGATACGCAGTATTTT. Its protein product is CASSQDGSGGETDTQYF.

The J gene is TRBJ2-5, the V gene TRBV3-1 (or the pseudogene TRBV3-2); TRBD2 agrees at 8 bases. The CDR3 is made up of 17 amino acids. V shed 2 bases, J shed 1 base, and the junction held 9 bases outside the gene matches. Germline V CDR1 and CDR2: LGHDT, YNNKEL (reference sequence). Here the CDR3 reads CASSQWAGGPPQETQYF. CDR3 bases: TGTGCCAGCAGCCAATGGGCGGGAGGCCCCCCCCAAGAGACCCAGTACTTC.

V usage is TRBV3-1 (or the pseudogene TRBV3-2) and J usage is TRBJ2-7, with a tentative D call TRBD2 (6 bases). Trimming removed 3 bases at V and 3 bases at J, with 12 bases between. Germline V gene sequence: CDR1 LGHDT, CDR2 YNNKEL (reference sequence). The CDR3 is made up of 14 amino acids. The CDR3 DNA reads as TGTGCCAGCAGCCACCCCGGGAGAGACTACGAGCAGTACTTC. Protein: CASSHPGRDYEQYF.

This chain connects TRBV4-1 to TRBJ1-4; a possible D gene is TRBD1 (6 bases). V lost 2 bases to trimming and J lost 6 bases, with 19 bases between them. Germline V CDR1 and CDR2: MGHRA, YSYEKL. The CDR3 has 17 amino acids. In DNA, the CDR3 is TGCGCCAGCAGCCAAACACCCCAGGGGAATCTTCATGAAAAACTGTTTTTT. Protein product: CASSQTPQGNLHEKLFF.

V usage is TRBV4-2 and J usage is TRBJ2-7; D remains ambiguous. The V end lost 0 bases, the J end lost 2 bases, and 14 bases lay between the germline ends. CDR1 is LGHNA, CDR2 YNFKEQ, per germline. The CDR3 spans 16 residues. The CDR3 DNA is TGTGCCAGCAGCCAAGACGGGTCTCTCTTCACCTACGAGCAGTACTTC. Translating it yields CASSQDGSLFTYEQYF.

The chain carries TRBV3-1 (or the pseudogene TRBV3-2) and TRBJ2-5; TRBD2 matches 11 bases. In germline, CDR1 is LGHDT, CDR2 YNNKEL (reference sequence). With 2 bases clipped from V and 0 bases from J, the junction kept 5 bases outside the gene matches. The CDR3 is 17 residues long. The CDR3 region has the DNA TGTGCCAGCAGCCAATTCACTAGCGGGGGCAACCAAGAGACCCAGTACTTC. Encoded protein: CASSQFTSGGNQETQYF.

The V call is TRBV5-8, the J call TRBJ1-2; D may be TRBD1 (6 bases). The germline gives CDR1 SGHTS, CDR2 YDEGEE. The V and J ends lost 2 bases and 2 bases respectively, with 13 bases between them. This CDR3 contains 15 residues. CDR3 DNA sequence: TGTGCCAGCAGCTTCTTCGTAGGGGGAAACTATGGCTACACCTTC. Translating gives CASSFFVGGNYGYTF.

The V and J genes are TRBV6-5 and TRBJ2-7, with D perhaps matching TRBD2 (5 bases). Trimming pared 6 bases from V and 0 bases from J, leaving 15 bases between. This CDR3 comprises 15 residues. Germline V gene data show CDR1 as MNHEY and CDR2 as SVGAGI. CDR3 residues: CASSPTTTSSYEQYF. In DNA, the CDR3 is TGTGCCAGCAGCCCGACTACCACGAGCTCCTACGAGCAGTACTTC.

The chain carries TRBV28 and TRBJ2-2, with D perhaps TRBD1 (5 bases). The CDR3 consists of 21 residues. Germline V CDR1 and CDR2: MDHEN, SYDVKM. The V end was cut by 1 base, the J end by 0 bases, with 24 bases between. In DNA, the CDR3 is TGTGCCAGCAGTTTATTTAAGATGTCGTGGACACCTGCTTCGAACACCGGGGAGCTGTTTTTT. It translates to CASSLFKMSWTPASNTGELFF.

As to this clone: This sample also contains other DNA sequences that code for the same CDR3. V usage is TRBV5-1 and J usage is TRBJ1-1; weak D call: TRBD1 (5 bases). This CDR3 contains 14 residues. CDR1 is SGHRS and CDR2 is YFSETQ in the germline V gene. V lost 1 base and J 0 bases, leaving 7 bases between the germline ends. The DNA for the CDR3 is TGCGCCAGCAGCTTGACAGGAGTGAACACTGAAGCTTTCTTT. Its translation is CASSLTGVNTEAFF. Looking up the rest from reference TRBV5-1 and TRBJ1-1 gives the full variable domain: KAGVTQTPRYLIKTRGQQVTLSCSPISGHRSVSWYQQTPGQGLQFLFEYFSETQRNKGNFPGRFSGRQFSNSRSEMNVSTLELGDSALYLCASSLTGVNTEAFFGQGTRLTVV.

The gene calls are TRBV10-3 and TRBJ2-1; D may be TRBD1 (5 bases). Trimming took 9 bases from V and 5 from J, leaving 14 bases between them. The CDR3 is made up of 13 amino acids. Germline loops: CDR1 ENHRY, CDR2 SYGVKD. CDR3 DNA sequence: TGTGCCATTCAGGGAAAAGGGAACAATGAGCAGTTCTTC. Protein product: CAIQGKGNNEQFF.